Each of the 17 T cell receptor beta chains below was sequenced from the same sample in a study of T cells after posttransplantation cyclophosphamide. The method was immunoSEQ multiplex PCR; TCRdb's version includes in-frame clones alone and lacks a portion of them. Altogether 38,000 or so clones were found in the sample, and no singletons occur. Sequencing was carried out using PBMCs. The receptors derive from a man aged 45-65 years in good health, CMV-negative, and a related stem cell transplant donor.

This clone was detected only a few times. J is TRBJ2-3 and V is TRBV5-4; TRBD1 agrees at 8 bases. The CDR3 runs 15 residues. V gave up 3 bases and J gave up 4 bases; unmatched junction bases: 7. The germline CDR1 and CDR2 sequences are SGHNT and YYREEE (reference sequence). The CDR3 sequence is CASSSDRALPDTQYF. Here the CDR3 DNA reads TGTGCCAGCAGCTCGGACAGGGCCCTCCCAGATACGCAGTATTTT. The entire variable domain, with the rest obtained from reference TRBV5-4 and TRBJ2-3, is as follows: ETGVTQSPTHLIKTRGQQVTLRCSSQSGHNTVSWYQQALGQGPQFIFQYYREEENGRGNFPPRFSGLQFPNYSSELNVNALELDDSALYLCASSSDRALPDTQYFGPGTRLTVL.

V usage is TRBV7-3 and J usage is TRBJ2-3; 10 nucleotides match TRBD2. Germline CDR1 and CDR2: SGHTA and FQGTGA. The CDR3 length is 21 residues. With 1 base clipped from V and 2 bases from J, the junction kept 18 bases outside the gene matches. CDR3 coding DNA: TGTGCCAGCAGCTTAATTGGATCTAGCGGGAGCCCACCCTTATACACAGATACGCAGTATTTT. Translation: CASSLIGSSGSPPLYTDTQYF.

Ten or more counts support this clone. V is TRBV9 and J is TRBJ2-3; D might be TRBD2 (6 bases). Germline lookup yields CDR1 SGDLS and CDR2 YYNGEE. CDR3 length: 16 amino acids. The V gene lost 2 bases and the J gene lost 0 bases, with 13 bases spanning the gap. The CDR3 nucleotides are TGTGCCAGCAGCGTGTTATCGGGAGCTAGCACAGATACGCAGTATTTT. Translating it yields CASSVLSGASTDTQYF.

This clone was seen at least ten times. The chain couples TRBV19 to TRBJ1-5, with 8 positions matching TRBD1. Germline values: CDR1 LNHDA, CDR2 SQIVND (reference sequence). J gave up 2 bases and V 3 bases, and 21 bases lay outside the gene matches. This CDR3 has 21 residues. The CDR3 bases are TGTGCCAGTAGTATCCGACAGGGGACCGTATTGCTGGGCGGCGGCAATCAGCCCCAGCATTTT. It translates to CASSIRQGTVLLGGGNQPQHF.

This clone was detected ten times or more. The V call is TRBV11-2, the J call TRBJ2-1, with 13 bases lining up with TRBD2. The CDR3 is 17 residues long. Germline CDR1 reads SGHAT; CDR2 reads FQNNGV. J was trimmed by 10 bases and V by 5 bases; bases with no gene match: 14. DNA of the CDR3: TGTGCCAGCAGCCCTATTGCCCGGACTAGCGGGAGCCGCGAGCAGTTCTTC. The encoded protein is CASSPIARTSGSREQFF.

This clone was counted between two and nine times. The chain joins TRBV6-1 to TRBJ2-3, with TRBD2 matching over 9 bases. CDR1 MNHNS and CDR2 SASEGT come from the germline V gene. J lost 5 bases, V lost 3 bases, and 6 bases had no gene match. The CDR3 totals 15 residues. DNA of the CDR3: TGTGCCAGCAGTGATAGACTAGCGGCAGGAGATACGCAGTATTTT. This gives the protein CASSDRLAAGDTQYF.

This clone was seen many times. V gene TRBV2 combines with J gene TRBJ1-1; TRBD1 matches at 7 bases. Germline trimming cut 6 bases from V and 1 base from J; bases unmatched to any gene: 5. This CDR3 has 14 amino acids. Germline V gene lookup returns CDR1 SNHLY and CDR2 FYNNEI. CDR3 nucleotides: TGTGCCAGCAGCCCAGGGGGGACGAACACTGAAGCTTTCTTT. This encodes CASSPGGTNTEAFF.

This clone was seen ten or more times. The rearrangement uses TRBV18 and TRBJ1-3, with D perhaps TRBD1 (5 bases). V was pared by 6 bases and J by 2 bases, with 14 bases between. Germline V gives CDR1 KGHSH, CDR2 LQKENI. The length of the CDR3 is 15 residues. The CDR3 DNA is TGTGCCAGCTCTACCCCGGGCAGGGCTGGAAACACCATATATTTT. Translation: CASSTPGRAGNTIYF.

This clone was seen many times. The rearrangement links TRBV5-1 to TRBJ2-6, with a weak D call TRBD2 (5 bases). CDR3 length: 20 amino acids. Germline CDR1 and CDR2: SGHRS and YFSETQ. With 0 bases removed from V and 0 bases from J, the gap between germline ends came to 19 bases. The CDR3: CASSLASIFDGNSGANVLTF. CDR3 nucleotides: TGCGCCAGCAGCTTGGCCTCTATATTTGACGGGAACTCTGGGGCCAACGTCCTGACTTTC.

Ten or more counts support this clone. J is TRBJ2-1 and V is TRBV5-1, with D perhaps matching TRBD1 (6 bases). Germline loops: CDR1 SGHRS, CDR2 YFSETQ. The V end lost 5 bases, the J end lost 2 bases, and 11 bases lay between the germline ends. This CDR3 has 14 residues. The CDR3 is CASSGGGTYNEQFF. The CDR3 nucleotides are TGCGCCAGCAGTGGTGGGGGCACCTACAATGAGCAGTTCTTC.

This clone was seen ten or more times. J is TRBJ1-4 and V is TRBV7-8; D is possibly TRBD1 (6 bases). CDR1 is SGHVS, CDR2 FQNEAQ, per germline. There are 15 residues in the CDR3. V was pared by 6 bases and J by 2 bases, with 13 bases between. The DNA of the CDR3 is TGTGCCAGCAGTCGCAGGGGTTCCACTAATGAAAAACTGTTTTTT. It codes for CASSRRGSTNEKLFF.

The DNA of the CDR3 is TGCGCCAGCAGCCCATATGTAGTACAGGGGGCGCTGGGAAACACCATATATTTT. As protein: CASSPYVVQGALGNTIYF. This chain uses TRBV5-1 with TRBJ1-3; 9 bases match TRBD1. This CDR3 is 18 amino acids long. Per the germline V gene, CDR1 is SGHRS and CDR2 is YFSETQ. Trimming cost V 4 bases and J 4 bases; bases outside gene matches: 15.

Only a few counts were recorded for this clone. This chain links TRBV5-4 with TRBJ2-5, with 9 bases lining up with TRBD2. Per germline, CDR1 SGHNT and CDR2 YYREEE (reference sequence). This CDR3 contains 16 residues. V was clipped by 4 bases and J by 5 bases; unmatched bases: 12. The DNA of the CDR3 is TGTGCCAGCAGCGGCGGGGGGGCCATTGGGTGGGAGACCCAGTACTTC. It specifies CASSGGGAIGWETQYF. The full variable domain, rest sourced from reference TRBV5-4 and TRBJ2-5, is ETGVTQSPTHLIKTRGQQVTLRCSSQSGHNTVSWYQQALGQGPQFIFQYYREEENGRGNFPPRFSGLQFPNYSSELNVNALELDDSALYLCASSGGGAIGWETQYFGPGTRLLVL.

This clone was counted ten times or more. V gene TRBV29-1 combines with J gene TRBJ2-1, with 7 bases lining up with TRBD2. The ends lost 1 base at V and 2 bases at J; junction bases unmatched: 17. Germline loops: CDR1 SQVTM, CDR2 ANQGSEA. The CDR3 covers 19 residues. The CDR3, as DNA: TGCAGCGTTGAAGTCCCCCGGGGTGAGGAGGGAGGGGCCTACAATGAGCAGTTCTTC. Protein product: CSVEVPRGEEGGAYNEQFF.

Ten or more counts support this clone. The chain couples TRBV11-2 to TRBJ2-7, with D possibly TRBD1 on 6 matching bases. The V gene lost 1 base and the J gene lost 5 bases, with 12 bases spanning the gap. Germline CDR1 reads SGHAT; CDR2 reads FQNNGV. CDR3 length: 14 amino acids. CDR3 sequence: CASSLVRGTHEQYF. The CDR3 nucleotides read TGTGCCAGCAGCTTAGTCAGGGGTACTCACGAGCAGTACTTC.

This clone was recorded many times. The chain is built from TRBV7-2 and TRBJ2-1, with D unresolved. Trimming stripped 5 bases from V and 9 bases from J, with 17 bases between. The CDR3 is 14 residues long. Germline lookup yields CDR1 SGHTA and CDR2 FQGNSA. The CDR3 loop is CASSLDAASGEQFF. The CDR3 DNA is TGTGCCAGCAGCCTCGATGCCGCTAGTGGTGAGCAGTTCTTC.

This clone was seen repeatedly, ten times or more. The chain carries TRBV10-1 and TRBJ2-3; 8 bases line up with TRBD2. This CDR3 region has 16 residues. Germline V gene lookup returns CDR1 WNHNN and CDR2 SYGVQD (reference sequence). Trimming at V came to 2 bases and at J to 5 bases, leaving 9 bases not matched to a gene. The DNA for the CDR3 is TGCGCCAGCAGTGAGACCCCCGGGACTAGTGTAGATACGCAGTATTTT. It is translated as CASSETPGTSVDTQYF.